One sample yielded the 22 T cell receptor beta chains listed below, sequenced in a study of beta chain features in type 1 diabetes. cDNA synthesis used the whole RNA isolate, giving expressed TCRB sequences. Repertoires were generated with immunoSEQ multiplex PCR, while TCRdb's copy carries only in-frame clones and drops some. The sample has hundreds of thousands of clones, roughly 30% seen once. The sequenced sample consisted of naive CD4+ T cells from blood. The receptor set was obtained from a young man in good health.

This clone has more than one count but fewer than ten. The chain carries TRBV28 and TRBJ2-7, with D possibly matching TRBD1 (6 bases). Germline V lookup: CDR1 MDHEN, CDR2 SYDVKM. Trimming cost V 7 bases and J 2 bases, with 12 bases left between them. This CDR3 has 13 amino acids. The CDR3 region has the DNA TGTGCCAGCAACCTACAGGGACCCTACGAGCAGTACTTC. This gives the protein CASNLQGPYEQYF.

This clone came up a few times. The chain links TRBV2 to TRBJ2-1; TRBD1 matches at 9 bases. The CDR3 has 13 amino acids. Germline lookup yields CDR1 SNHLY and CDR2 FYNNEI. V lost 7 bases, J lost 6 bases, and 4 bases stayed unmatched. The CDR3 DNA is TGTGCCAGCATTCTGGACAGGGGCAATGAGCAGTTCTTC. Encoded protein: CASILDRGNEQFF. The full variable domain, completed using reference TRBV2 and TRBJ2-1, is EPEVTQTPSHQVTQMGQEVILRCVPISNHLYFYWYRQILGQKVEFLVSFYNNEISEKSEIFDDQFSVERPDGSNFTLKIRSTKLEDSAMYFCASILDRGNEQFFGPGTRLTVL.

CDR3 in amino acids: CASSPSGEPETQYF. For the CDR3, the DNA is TGTGCCAGCAGCCCTTCGGGGGAACCGGAGACCCAGTACTTC. The J gene is TRBJ2-5, the V gene TRBV9; D perhaps matches TRBD2 (6 bases). Trimming shortened V by 4 bases and J by 5 bases, and 15 bases separated the two germline ends. This CDR3 comprises 14 residues. Looked up from germline, CDR1 is SGDLS and CDR2 is YYNGEE.

V and J are TRBV7-2 and TRBJ1-2; D unresolved. Trimming shortened V by 0 bases and J by 3 bases, and 8 bases separated the two germline ends. The CDR3 has 14 residues. Germline V gene lookup returns CDR1 SGHTA and CDR2 FQGNSA. The CDR3 sequence: CASSLAGLDYGYTF. CDR3 sequence (DNA): TGTGCCAGCAGCTTAGCAGGGCTAGACTATGGCTACACCTTC.

The chain combines TRBV7-2 with TRBJ2-2; 8 bases match TRBD1. The CDR3 runs to 14 residues. From germline, CDR1 is SGHTA and CDR2 FQGNSA. The J segment lost 5 bases and the V segment lost 4 bases, leaving 3 bases of the junction unmatched. CDR3 region: CASSSDRATGELFF. The CDR3 DNA is TGTGCCAGCAGCTCGGACAGGGCGACCGGGGAGCTGTTTTTT.

This clone has more than one count but fewer than ten. The chain recombines TRBV9 with TRBJ1-4; D is possibly TRBD1 (6 bases). The CDR3 runs 15 residues. The germline V gene encodes CDR1 SGDLS and CDR2 YYNGEE. V was cut by 4 bases and J by 7 bases, with 17 bases left in between. The CDR3 nucleotides read TGTGCCAGCAGCTCGCGACAGGCCCGCGGTGAAAAACTGTTTTTT. This sequence encodes CASSSRQARGEKLFF.

The rearrangement links TRBV5-6 to TRBJ2-4, with 7 bases identical to TRBD2. Germline V gene lookup returns CDR1 SGHDT and CDR2 YYEEEE. Trimming cost V 1 base and J 8 bases; bases outside gene matches: 15. This CDR3 is built from 17 residues. The CDR3 bases are TGTGCCAGCAGCTTGACAAGGACTAGGATTTTAGGGGACATTCAGTACTTC. It translates to CASSLTRTRILGDIQYF. The full variable domain, in which reference TRBV5-6 and TRBJ2-4 provide the parts outside the CDR3, is DAGVTQSPTHLIKTRGQQVTLRCSPKSGHDTVSWYQQALGQGPQFIFQYYEEEERQRGNFPDRFSGHQFPNYSSELNVNALLLGDSALYLCASSLTRTRILGDIQYFGAGTRLSVL.

This clone has a handful of counts. CDR3: CAWSPPGGNNEQFF. In nucleotides, the CDR3 is TGTGCCTGGAGTCCCCCGGGCGGGAACAATGAGCAGTTCTTC. The chain has TRBV30 and TRBJ2-1, with D possibly being TRBD2 (6 bases). Germline V gene data show CDR1 as GTSNPN and CDR2 as SVGIG (reference sequence). The CDR3 loop spans 14 amino acids. V lost 2 bases and J 5 bases, leaving 13 bases between the germline ends.

The CDR3 DNA is TGTGCCAGCAGCCGACTAGCTTATGAGCAGTTCTTC. Translation: CASSRLAYEQFF. The chain couples TRBV7-2 to TRBJ2-1, with TRBD2 matching over 7 bases. Germline V gene data show CDR1 as SGHTA and CDR2 as FQGNSA. The CDR3 is 12 amino acids. After removal of 5 bases from V and 8 bases from J, the junction contained 3 bases not matched to a gene.

This clone was recorded a few times. The gene calls are TRBV16 and TRBJ2-2; D perhaps matches TRBD1 (6 bases). Germline V gene data show CDR1 as KGHSY and CDR2 as FQNENV. The CDR3 sequence is 15 residues long. Trimming removed 2 bases at V and 3 bases at J, with 10 bases between. CDR3 nucleotides: TGTGCCAGCAGCCAAAACAGGGTCGACACCGGGGAGCTGTTTTTT. Translating it yields CASSQNRVDTGELFF.

There are a few counts of this clone. The chain is built from TRBV30 and TRBJ2-7, with D possibly being TRBD1 (6 bases). The CDR3 length is 14 residues. In germline, CDR1 is GTSNPN, CDR2 SVGIG (reference sequence). The V gene lost 4 bases and the J gene lost 3 bases, with 16 bases spanning the gap. The CDR3 bases are TGTGCCTGGAACAGGGATCGGGTTGTCTACGAGCAGTACTTC. Its translation: CAWNRDRVVYEQYF.

The gene calls are TRBV5-1 and TRBJ2-6; D might be TRBD1 (5 bases). From germline, CDR1 is SGHRS and CDR2 YFSETQ. CDR3 length equals 16 residues. With 10 bases removed from V and 0 bases from J, the gap between germline ends came to 17 bases. CDR3 loop: CASRQSPLSGANVLTF. In DNA, the CDR3 is TGCGCCTCCCGACAGTCCCCCCTCTCTGGGGCCAACGTCCTGACTTTC.

The chain employs TRBV28 and TRBJ1-1, with 7 bases that match TRBD1. With V trimmed by 6 bases and J by 6 bases, 10 bases remained unmatched. Germline CDR1 is MDHEN and CDR2 is SYDVKM. The CDR3 is 14 amino acids. The CDR3 DNA is TGTGCCAGCAGGTCGACAGGGAAAGGCGCTGAAGCTTTCTTT. It translates to CASRSTGKGAEAFF.

This clone occurred a few times. The chain is built from TRBV5-1 and TRBJ2-3; TRBD1 is a possible D gene (7 bases). CDR3 length: 16 residues. Trimming shortened V by 4 bases and J by 0 bases, and 15 bases separated the two germline ends. Per germline, CDR1 SGHRS and CDR2 YFSETQ. Written as DNA, the CDR3 is TGCGCCAGCAGCGGCGGGACAGATCGAAGCACAGATACGCAGTATTTT. It yields the protein CASSGGTDRSTDTQYF.

This clone was seen a single time. The J gene is TRBJ1-2, the V gene TRBV28; a weak D match, TRBD1 (5 bases). V lost 7 bases and J lost 2, with 11 bases in between. Germline V lookup: CDR1 MDHEN, CDR2 SYDVKM. There are 13 residues in the CDR3. In nucleotides, the CDR3 is TGTGCCAGCACCGACTACAGGAACTATGGCTACACCTTC. It translates to CASTDYRNYGYTF.

The V call is TRBV28, the J call TRBJ2-3; a possible D gene is TRBD1 (5 bases). The CDR3 spans 13 residues. The germline V and J ends were trimmed by 3 bases and 3 bases, with 7 bases remaining between them. CDR1 MDHEN and CDR2 SYDVKM come from the germline V gene. Written as DNA, the CDR3 is TGTGCCAGCAGTTTCACAGGTACAGATACGCAGTATTTT. This translates into CASSFTGTDTQYF.

This clone was detected only a few times. The genes are TRBV5-1 and TRBJ2-1; 9 nucleotides align to TRBD2. This CDR3 spans 15 amino acids. V shed 5 bases, J shed 5 bases, and the junction held 8 bases outside the gene matches. Germline V gives CDR1 SGHRS, CDR2 YFSETQ. The DNA for the CDR3 is TGCGCCAGCAGATCTGGGACTAGCTTCGACAATGAGCAGTTCTTC. The encoded protein is CASRSGTSFDNEQFF.

There are a few counts of this clone. The chain joins TRBV19 to TRBJ1-5; D uncertain. The CDR3 extends over 14 amino acids. Germline CDR1 is LNHDA and CDR2 is SQIVND (reference sequence). V was pared by 2 bases and J by 6 bases, with 11 bases between. CDR3 bases: TGTGCCAGTAGTATAACCGGTGGCTTTCAGCCCCAGCATTTT. This sequence encodes CASSITGGFQPQHF.

This clone showed up just a few times. The rearrangement links TRBV7-2 to TRBJ2-1, with TRBD2 matching 12 bases. Germline V gives CDR1 SGHTA, CDR2 FQGNSA. V lost 5 bases, J lost 2 bases, and 13 bases stayed unmatched. The CDR3 totals 19 residues. Here the CDR3 reads CASSKKLASGRVAYNEQFF. The CDR3 coding sequence is TGTGCCAGCAGCAAAAAGCTTGCTAGCGGGAGGGTCGCCTACAATGAGCAGTTCTTC. Full variable domain (missing parts from reference TRBV7-2 and TRBJ2-1): GAGVSQSPSNKVTEKGKDVELRCDPISGHTALYWYRQSLGQGLEFLIYFQGNSAPDKSGLPSDRFSAERTGGSVSTLTIQRTQQEDSAVYLCASSKKLASGRVAYNEQFFGPGTRLTVL.

The gene calls are TRBV7-2 and TRBJ2-5; D is tentatively TRBD1 or TRBD2 (5 bases each). Trimming stripped 5 bases from V and 9 bases from J, with 10 bases between. Germline V gene sequence: CDR1 SGHTA, CDR2 FQGNSA. The CDR3 is 11 amino acids. Written as DNA, the CDR3 is TGTGCCAGCAGCCCCCCGGGGCCCCAGTACTTC. Amino acid sequence: CASSPPGPQYF. Full variable domain (remainder filled in from reference TRBV7-2 and TRBJ2-5): GAGVSQSPSNKVTEKGKDVELRCDPISGHTALYWYRQSLGQGLEFLIYFQGNSAPDKSGLPSDRFSAERTGGSVSTLTIQRTQQEDSAVYLCASSPPGPQYFGPGTRLLVL.

This rearrangement joins TRBV6-5 to TRBJ2-7; D gene unclear. CDR3 length: 15 amino acids. V lost 0 bases to trimming and J lost 2 bases, with 11 bases between them. The germline V gene has CDR1 MNHEY and CDR2 SVGAGI. The CDR3 DNA reads as TGTGCCAGCAGTTACTCGAACGGTGGGACCTACGAGCAGTACTTC. Translated: CASSYSNGGTYEQYF.

The chain carries TRBV18 and TRBJ1-1, with 9 bases lining up with TRBD1. From germline, CDR1 is KGHSH and CDR2 LQKENI. V was pared by 1 base and J by 2 bases, with 8 bases of the junction left unmatched. This CDR3 comprises 17 residues. The CDR3 coding sequence is TGTGCCAGCTCACCACTCGGACAGGGGAAACCTAACACTGAAGCTTTCTTT. Protein: CASSPLGQGKPNTEAFF.